This T cell receptor (beta chain) was profiled in a study of T cells in Graves' hyperthyroidism and ophthalmopathy (dated by TCRdb to between 2018 and 2021). A note on the overall study: Peripheral blood was collected at initial diagnosis, before any treatment. To identify distinguishing TCR V-J signatures, a discovery cohort of 95 to 100 patients was used, comprising under 45 with Graves' ophthalmopathy and approximately 58 with stable Graves' hyperthyroidism. An independent validation cohort of fewer than 20 hyperthyroidism patients and over 15 patients who later progressed to ophthalmopathy tested prospective prediction of ophthalmopathy. The approximately 90 discovery patients were divided at random into training and test sets in a 7:3 ratio. In addition, the study compared T-cell repertoires in thyroid tissue and in blood from six Graves' hyperthyroidism patients. Following sampling, methimazole starting at 30 mg daily was given to hyperthyroidism patients, and high-dose intravenous methylprednisolone was given to ophthalmopathy patients. The paper reports TCR Vbeta CDR3 sequencing of roughly 140 peripheral blood samples: under 45 ophthalmopathy, under 80 hyperthyroidism and 17 progressor patients.

This clonotype was recorded many times. This receptor's antigen is unknown. The sample holds no much larger clone one base away, and base qualities are not on file. Ophthalmopathy patients had moderately to severely active disease, with a Clinical Activity Score of 3 or more, a NOSPECS grade of 4 or more, and a disease duration of less than 3 months. The study excluded patients with uncontrolled infections, other autoimmune diseases, pregnancy or lactation. Diagnoses relied on clinical symptoms, serum thyroxine and TRAb, thyroid ultrasound and orbital computed tomography. Ficoll-Paque density gradient centrifugation was used to isolate PBMCs from about 9 ml of fresh peripheral blood. Trizol reagent was used to extract total RNA, and RNA quality was then checked on an Agilent 2100 Bioanalyzer. Points the paper makes about the study in general: Sample size was not statistically predetermined, and blinding of investigators to group allocation was not performed. In validation, progression to ophthalmopathy was predicted by the model with 70.59% sensitivity and 72.22% specificity, a median of roughly 6 months before onset. Most expanded thyroid clonotypes (frequency above 0.001) were also found in blood, which suggests that blood repertoires may mirror thyroid immune responses. In cross-validation, a model built on a 13 V-J signature told ophthalmopathy apart from stable hyperthyroidism with about 90% sensitivity and approximately 81% specificity, and in testing the same model reached 80%/75%.

Between the V and J ends, shortened by 4 bases and 4 bases respectively, the junction contains 15 bases. Including the terminal cysteine and phenylalanine, the CDR3 comprises 14 residues. Just CDR3 DNA is preserved here, 42 bases in frame from base 1. Looking up the germline V gene yields CDR1 SGDLS and CDR2 YYNGEE. TCR beta CDR3 regions were amplified from RNA transcripts. For the first round of RT-PCR on the TCR CDR3, the HTBI primer set was used together with the Qiagen OneStep RT-PCR kit. A second multiplex PCR round built the libraries, followed by size selection and purification. Paired-end sequencing of the libraries was performed with 100 bp reads on an Illumina HiSeq2000. As for the original processing: Raw data were processed with SOAPnuke, discarding reads with adapters, uncalled bases, mean Phred below 15, or no exact constant-primer or identifier match. High-quality paired reads were merged using COPE v1.2.5, and each unique nucleotide sequence was defined as a clonotype. MiTCR v1.1 was used to align clonotypes to the IMGT TRBV, TRBD and TRBJ reference segments. The analysis included only V-J combinations with a frequency above 0.0001, which together covered approximately 99% of the repertoires. A TCS score was defined as the ratio between F50 (clonal expansion) and ExV (chaos), using BLOSUM62-based TCRdist between CDR3 peptides within each V-J. Welch's t-statistics and random forest reduced around 550 V-J features to around 14, which were used in a naive Bayes classifier (R e1071). TCRdb trimmed public reads at Q25 via fastp, called clones via MiXCR and kept in-frame beta chains. Every entry covers one CDR3 protein and lists the most common genes and DNA from its rows. Here the V and J calls rest on TCRdb's processing, not on the authors' analysis. Counted in this sample were approximately 300,000 distinct CDR3 sequences; roughly 19% of them appeared once. In total, the top ten clones hold just under 40% of the sample.

The sequence was obtained from a man aged 50 to 59 with Graves' ophthalmopathy. The rearranged chain carries TRBV9 and TRBJ2-7, with no confident D gene call. The sequenced sample was blood. This receptor carries the CDR3 CASSLAASPYEQYF. At the DNA level, the sequence is TGTGCCAGCAGCCTTGCAGCTTCTCCGTACGAGCAGTACTTC.